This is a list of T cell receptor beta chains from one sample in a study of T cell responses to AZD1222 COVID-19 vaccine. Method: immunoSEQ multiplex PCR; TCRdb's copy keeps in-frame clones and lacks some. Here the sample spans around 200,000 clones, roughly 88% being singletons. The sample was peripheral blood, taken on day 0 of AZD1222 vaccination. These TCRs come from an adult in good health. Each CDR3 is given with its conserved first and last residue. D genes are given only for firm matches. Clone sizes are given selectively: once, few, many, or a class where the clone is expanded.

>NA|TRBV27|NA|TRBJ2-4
CASSFRQVGNIQYF
TGTGCCAGCAGTTTCAGACAGGTGGGAAACATTCAGTACTTC
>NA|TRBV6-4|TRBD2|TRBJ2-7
CASSEAGGAAYEQYF
TGTGCCAGCAGTGAGGCGGGGGGCGCTGCCTACGAGCAGTACTTC
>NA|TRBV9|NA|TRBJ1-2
CASSATGTRGDYGYTF
TGTGCCAGCAGCGCAACCGGGACAAGAGGGGATTATGGCTACACCTTC
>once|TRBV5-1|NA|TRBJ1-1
CASSWGTRSNAEAFF
TGCGCCAGCAGCTGGGGGACAAGGTCGAATGCTGAAGCTTTCTTT
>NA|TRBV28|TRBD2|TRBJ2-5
CASSLSGLQETQYF
TGTGCCAGCAGTTTATCGGGACTACAAGAGACCCAGTACTTC
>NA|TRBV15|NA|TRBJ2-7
CATSRDPTDEQYF
TGTGCCACCAGCAGAGATCCTACCGACGAGCAGTACTTC
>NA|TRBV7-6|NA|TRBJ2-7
CASSLGQGSSYEQYF
TGTGCCAGCAGCTTAGGGCAGGGGTCCTCCTACGAGCAGTACTTC
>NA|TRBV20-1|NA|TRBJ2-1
CSAENGREQFF
TGCAGTGCTGAAAATGGGCGCGAGCAGTTCTTC
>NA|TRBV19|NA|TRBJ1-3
CASRERTGNTIYF
TGTGCCAGTAGGGAGAGGACTGGAAACACCATATATTTT
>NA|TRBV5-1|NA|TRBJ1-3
CASSHGTPDGAIYF
TGCGCCAGCAGCCACGGGACACCGGACGGGGCCATATATTTT
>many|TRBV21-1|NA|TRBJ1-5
CASRIMPGWSNQPQHF
TGTGCCAGCAGAATTATGCCAGGGTGGAGCAATCAGCCCCAGCATTTT
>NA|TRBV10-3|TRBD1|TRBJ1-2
CATRGQGEGGYTF
TGTGCCACCCGGGGGCAGGGGGAGGGTGGCTACACCTTC
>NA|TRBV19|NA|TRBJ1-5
CASRNSNQPQHF
TGTGCCAGTAGAAACTCAAATCAGCCCCAGCATTTT
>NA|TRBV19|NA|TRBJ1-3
CASALGSPSGNTIYF
TGTGCCAGTGCCTTGGGCAGCCCTTCTGGAAACACCATATATTTT
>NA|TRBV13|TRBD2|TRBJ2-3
CASSPASGGVGANTQYF
TGTGCCAGCAGCCCGGCTAGCGGGGGCGTCGGGGCGAATACGCAGTATTTT
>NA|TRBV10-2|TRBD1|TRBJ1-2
CASSESAAGQGVRDYGYTF
TGCGCCAGCAGTGAGTCAGCGGCGGGACAGGGGGTGAGGGACTATGGCTACACCTTC
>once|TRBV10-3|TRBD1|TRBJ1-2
CAISDPGQGDYGYTF
TGTGCCATCAGTGACCCGGGACAGGGGGACTATGGCTACACCTTC
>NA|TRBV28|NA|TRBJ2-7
CASSQGNSGDLYEQYF
TGTGCCAGCTCCCAAGGGAATAGCGGAGACCTCTACGAGCAGTACTTC
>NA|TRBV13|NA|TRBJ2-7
CASSQGTSASYEQYF
TGTGCCAGCAGCCAAGGGACTTCCGCCTCCTACGAGCAGTACTTC
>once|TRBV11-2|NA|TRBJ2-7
CASSLELLGEQYF
TGTGCCAGCAGCTTAGAACTCCTTGGGGAGCAGTACTTC
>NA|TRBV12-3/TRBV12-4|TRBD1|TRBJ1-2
CASSSGTGNGYTF
TGTGCCAGCAGCTCCGGGACAGGAAATGGCTACACCTTC
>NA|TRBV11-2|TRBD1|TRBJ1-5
CASSLEPAQGANQPQHF
TGTGCCAGCAGCTTAGAACCGGCTCAGGGGGCCAATCAGCCCCAGCATTTT
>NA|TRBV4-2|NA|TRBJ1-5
CASSQARGVSNQPQHF
TGTGCCAGCAGCCAAGCGAGGGGAGTTAGCAATCAGCCCCAGCATTTT
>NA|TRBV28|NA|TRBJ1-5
CASRGRANQPQHF
TGTGCCAGCAGGGGGCGTGCCAATCAGCCCCAGCATTTT
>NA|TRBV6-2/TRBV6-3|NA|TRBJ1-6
CASSYGTKLNPSF
TGTGCCAGCAGTTACGGAACAAAATTAAACCCGAGCTTT
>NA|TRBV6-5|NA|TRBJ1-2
CASGILGNGYTF
TGTGCCAGCGGGATTCTGGGGAATGGCTACACCTTC
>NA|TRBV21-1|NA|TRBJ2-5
CASSSDKKETQYF
TGTGCCAGCAGCAGCGACAAGAAAGAGACCCAGTACTTC
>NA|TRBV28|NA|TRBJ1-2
CASRRWVGGDGYTF
TGTGCCAGCAGACGATGGGTGGGGGGAGATGGCTACACCTTC
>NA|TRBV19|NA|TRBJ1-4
CASSNRWGAREKLFF
TGTGCCAGTAGTAATCGATGGGGGGCTCGAGAAAAACTGTTTTTT
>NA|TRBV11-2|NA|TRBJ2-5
CASSFGTSQETQYF
TGTGCCAGCAGCTTTGGGACATCGCAAGAGACCCAGTACTTC
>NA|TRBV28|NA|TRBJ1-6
CASNHQGRNSPLHF
TGTGCCAGCAATCATCAGGGTAGGAATTCACCCCTCCACTTT
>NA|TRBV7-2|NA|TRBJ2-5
CASSPDLGETQYF
TGTGCCAGCAGCCCTGACCTTGGAGAGACCCAGTACTTC
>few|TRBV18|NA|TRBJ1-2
CASSPSAETYGYTF
TGTGCCAGCTCACCCTCGGCAGAAACCTATGGCTACACCTTC
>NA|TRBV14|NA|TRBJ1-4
CASSQGVGAGEKLFF
TGTGCCAGCAGCCAAGGTGTAGGGGCCGGTGAAAAACTGTTTTTT
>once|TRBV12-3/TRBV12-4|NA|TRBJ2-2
CASRITNTGELFF
TGTGCCAGCAGGATCACGAACACCGGGGAGCTGTTTTTT
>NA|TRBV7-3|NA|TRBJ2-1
CASSPRLSEEQFF
TGTGCCAGCAGCCCCCGACTCTCGGAGGAGCAGTTCTTC
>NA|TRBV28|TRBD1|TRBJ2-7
CASSLSQGVRYEQYF
TGTGCCAGCAGTTTAAGCCAGGGGGTAAGGTACGAGCAGTACTTC
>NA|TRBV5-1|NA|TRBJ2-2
CASTRELGGTNTGELFF
TGCGCCAGCACGCGGGAATTAGGGGGTACCAACACCGGGGAGCTGTTTTTT
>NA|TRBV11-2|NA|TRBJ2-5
CASSWPPQGETQYF
TGTGCCAGCAGCTGGCCCCCCCAAGGGGAGACCCAGTACTTC
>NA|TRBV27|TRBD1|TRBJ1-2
CASSSGQGTNYGYTF
TGTGCCAGCAGCAGTGGACAGGGGACTAACTATGGCTACACCTTC
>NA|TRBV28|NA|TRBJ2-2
CASIGGLGTGELFF
TGTGCCAGCATCGGAGGCCTGGGCACCGGGGAGCTGTTTTTT
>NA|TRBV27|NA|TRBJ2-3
CASNPRGDTDTQYF
TGTGCCAGCAACCCTAGGGGGGACACAGATACGCAGTATTTT
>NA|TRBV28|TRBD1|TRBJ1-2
CASSSIEDRAQRTSGYTF
TGTGCCAGCAGTTCGATAGAGGACAGGGCCCAAAGGACCTCTGGCTACACCTTC
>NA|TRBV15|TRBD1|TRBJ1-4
CATSRAWTGEEKLFF
TGTGCCACCAGCAGAGCTTGGACAGGGGAGGAAAAACTGTTTTTT
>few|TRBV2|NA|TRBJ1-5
CASSEEVQPQHF
TGTGCCAGCAGTGAAGAGGTTCAGCCCCAGCATTTT
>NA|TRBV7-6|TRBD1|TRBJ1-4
CASSLSWTGEEKLFF
TGTGCCAGCAGCTTATCATGGACAGGAGAAGAAAAACTGTTTTTT
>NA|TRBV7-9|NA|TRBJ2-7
CASSPTSSYEQYF
TGTGCCAGCAGCCCCACGAGCTCCTACGAGCAGTACTTC
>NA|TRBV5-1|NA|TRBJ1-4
CASSLAVNEKLFF
TGCGCCAGCAGCTTGGCTGTTAATGAAAAACTGTTTTTT
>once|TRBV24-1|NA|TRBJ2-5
CATSDLTGDETQYF
TGTGCCACCAGTGATCTAACGGGGGACGAGACCCAGTACTTC
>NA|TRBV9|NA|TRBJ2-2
CASSVAESGGFFSTGELFF
TGTGCCAGCAGCGTAGCGGAAAGCGGCGGATTTTTTAGCACCGGGGAGCTGTTTTTT